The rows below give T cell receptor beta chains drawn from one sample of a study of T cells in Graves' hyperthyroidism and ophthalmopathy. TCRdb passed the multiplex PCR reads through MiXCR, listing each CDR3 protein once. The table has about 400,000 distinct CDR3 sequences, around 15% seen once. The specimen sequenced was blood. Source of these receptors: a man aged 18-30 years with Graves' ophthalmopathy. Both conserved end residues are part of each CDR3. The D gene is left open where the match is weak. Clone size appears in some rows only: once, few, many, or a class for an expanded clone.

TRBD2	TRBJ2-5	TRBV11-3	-	CASSLAFGTSGVGTQYF	TGTGCCAGCAGCTTAGCTTTTGGGACTAGCGGGGTGGGGACCCAGTACTTC
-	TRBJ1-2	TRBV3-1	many	CASSPPQGIFGYTF	TGTGCCAGCAGCCCCCCGCAGGGGATCTTTGGCTACACCTTC
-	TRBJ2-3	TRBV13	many	CASSFSGDTQYF	TGTGCCAGCAGCTTTTCTGGGGATACGCAGTATTTT
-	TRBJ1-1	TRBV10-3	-	CAIREAGTIEAFF	TGTGCCATCAGAGAGGCGGGGACCATTGAAGCTTTCTTT
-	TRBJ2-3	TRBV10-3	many	CAISDEVGWRDTQYF	TGTGCCATCAGTGATGAGGTCGGCTGGAGAGATACGCAGTATTTT
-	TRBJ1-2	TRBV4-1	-	CASSQEDSSNYGYTF	TGCGCCAGCAGCCAAGAAGACAGTTCTAACTATGGCTACACCTTC
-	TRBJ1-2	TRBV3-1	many	CASSQEGGSRGGYTF	TGTGCCAGCAGCCAAGAAGGGGGTTCGAGGGGTGGCTACACCTTC
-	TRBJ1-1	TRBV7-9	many	CASSPPWASTEAFF	TGTGCCAGCAGCCCCCCGTGGGCGTCGACTGAAGCTTTCTTT
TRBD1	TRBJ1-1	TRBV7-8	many	CASSRTGAGVYNTEAFF	TGTGCCAGCAGCCGGACAGGGGCAGGGGTTTACAACACTGAAGCTTTCTTT
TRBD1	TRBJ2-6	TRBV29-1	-	CSVVSRGPGANVLTF	TGCAGCGTCGTCAGCAGGGGGCCTGGGGCCAACGTCCTGACTTTC
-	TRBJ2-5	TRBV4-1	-	CASSPLGGGTEYQETQYF	TGCGCCAGCAGCCCTCTAGGTGGTGGGACGGAGTACCAGGAGACCCAGTACTTC
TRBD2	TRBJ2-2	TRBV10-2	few	CASRQRGGTGELFF	TGCGCCAGCAGGCAGCGGGGGGGAACCGGGGAGCTGTTTTTT
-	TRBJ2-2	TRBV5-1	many	CASSGRGADGELFF	TGCGCCAGCAGCGGCAGGGGGGCGGACGGGGAGCTGTTTTTT
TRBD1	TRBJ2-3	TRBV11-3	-	CASSRFTGTDTDTQYF	TGTGCCAGCAGCCGTTTCACCGGGACAGACACAGATACGCAGTATTTT
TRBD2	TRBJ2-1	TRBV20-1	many	CSARGLAGRSSYNEQFF	TGCAGTGCTAGAGGGCTAGCGGGAAGGAGCTCCTACAATGAGCAGTTCTTC
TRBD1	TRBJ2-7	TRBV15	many	CATSFTGTGMDEQYF	TGTGCCACCAGCTTTACCGGGACAGGGATGGACGAGCAGTACTTC
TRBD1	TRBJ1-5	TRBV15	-	CATSREGTHTGGIYSNQPQHF	TGTGCCACCAGCAGAGAGGGTACCCATACAGGGGGCATTTATAGCAATCAGCCCCAGCATTTT
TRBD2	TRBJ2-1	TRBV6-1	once	CASSRLASSYNEQFF	TGTGCCAGCAGCCGACTAGCGAGCTCCTACAATGAGCAGTTCTTC
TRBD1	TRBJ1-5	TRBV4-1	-	CASSQVSDRGYDSNQPQHF	TGCGCCAGCAGCCAAGTTTCGGACAGGGGGTATGATAGCAATCAGCCCCAGCATTTT
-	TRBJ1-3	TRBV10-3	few	CAISEHSSASGNTIYF	TGTGCCATCAGTGAACATTCCTCGGCCTCTGGAAACACCATATATTTT
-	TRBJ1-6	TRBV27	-	CASSLGLRRGPLHF	TGTGCCAGCAGTCTGGGACTAAGGAGAGGACCCCTCCACTTT
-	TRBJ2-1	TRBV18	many	CASSPIQRTTYNEQFF	TGTGCCAGCTCACCAATTCAGCGGACCACCTACAATGAGCAGTTCTTC
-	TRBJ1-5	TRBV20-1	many	CSAGSTDQPQHF	TGCAGTGCTGGATCGACAGATCAGCCCCAGCATTTT
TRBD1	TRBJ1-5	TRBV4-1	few	CASSQGRGDVRGPQHF	TGCGCCAGCAGCCAAGGCAGGGGGGATGTGAGGGGGCCCCAGCATTTT
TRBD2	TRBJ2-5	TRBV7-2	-	CASSSQTSGVGETQYF	TGTGCCAGCAGCTCACAGACTAGCGGGGTGGGGGAGACCCAGTACTTC
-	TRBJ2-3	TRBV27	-	CASSKEQHTDTQYF	TGTGCCAGCAGTAAGGAGCAGCACACAGATACGCAGTATTTT
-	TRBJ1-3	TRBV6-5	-	CASSYSTTQRNTIYF	TGTGCCAGCAGTTACTCGACAACTCAGAGAAACACCATATATTTT
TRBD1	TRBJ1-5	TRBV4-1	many	CASSQGTEHNQPQHF	TGCGCCAGCAGCCAGGGGACAGAACACAATCAGCCCCAGCATTTT
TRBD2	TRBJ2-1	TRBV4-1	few	CASSHRGGSGGTNEQFF	TGCGCCAGCAGCCACCGGGGGGGTAGCGGGGGGACCAATGAGCAGTTCTTC
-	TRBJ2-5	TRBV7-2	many	CASSSLTGPQETQYF	TGTGCCAGCAGCTCCCTAACCGGGCCCCAAGAGACCCAGTACTTC
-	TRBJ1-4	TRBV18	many	CASSPTAGATNEKLFF	TGTGCCAGCTCACCAACAGCAGGGGCAACTAATGAAAAACTGTTTTTT
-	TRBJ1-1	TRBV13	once	CASSPSTENTEAFF	TGCGCCAGCAGCCCGTCGACGGAGAACACTGAAGCTTTCTTT
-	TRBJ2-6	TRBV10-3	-	CAIRAPFVWFNVLTF	TGTGCCATCAGGGCCCCTTTTGTATGGTTCAACGTCCTGACTTTC
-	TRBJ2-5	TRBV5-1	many	CATDLQGRETQYF	TGCGCCACCGACCTACAGGGAAGGGAGACCCAGTACTTC
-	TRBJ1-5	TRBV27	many	CASSTGSVRNQPQHF	TGTGCCAGCAGTACAGGGTCCGTTCGCAATCAGCCCCAGCATTTT
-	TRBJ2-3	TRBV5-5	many	CASSRGQPSTDTQYF	TGTGCCAGCAGCAGAGGACAGCCTAGCACAGATACGCAGTATTTT
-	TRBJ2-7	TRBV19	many	CASSIAPGYYEQYF	TGTGCCAGTAGTATAGCTCCAGGATACTACGAGCAGTACTTC
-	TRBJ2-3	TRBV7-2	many	CASSMDSTDTQYF	TGTGCCAGCAGCATGGACAGCACAGATACGCAGTATTTT
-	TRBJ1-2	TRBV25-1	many	CASSDSSNYGYTF	TGTGCCAGCAGTGACTCGTCTAACTATGGCTACACCTTC
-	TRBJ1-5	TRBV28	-	CASSLGGRDNQPQHF	TGTGCCAGCAGTTTAGGGGGACGTGACAATCAGCCCCAGCATTTT
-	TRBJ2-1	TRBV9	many	CASSVGDIGIGEQFF	TGTGCCAGCAGCGTAGGGGACATCGGTATCGGCGAGCAGTTCTTC
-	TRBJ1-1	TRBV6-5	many	CASSYLGTEAFF	TGTGCCAGCAGTTACTTGGGGACTGAAGCTTTCTTT